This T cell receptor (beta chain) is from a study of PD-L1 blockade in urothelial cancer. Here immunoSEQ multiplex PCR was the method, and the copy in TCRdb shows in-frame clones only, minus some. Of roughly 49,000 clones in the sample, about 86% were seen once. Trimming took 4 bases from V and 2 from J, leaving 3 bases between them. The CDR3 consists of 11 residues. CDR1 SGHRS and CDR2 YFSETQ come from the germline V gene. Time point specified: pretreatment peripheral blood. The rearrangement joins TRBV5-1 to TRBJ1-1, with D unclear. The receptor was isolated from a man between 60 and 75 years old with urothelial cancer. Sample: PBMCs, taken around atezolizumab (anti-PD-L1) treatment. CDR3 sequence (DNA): TGCGCCAGCAGCCTTAACACTGAAGCTTTCTTT. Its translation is CASSLNTEAFF.